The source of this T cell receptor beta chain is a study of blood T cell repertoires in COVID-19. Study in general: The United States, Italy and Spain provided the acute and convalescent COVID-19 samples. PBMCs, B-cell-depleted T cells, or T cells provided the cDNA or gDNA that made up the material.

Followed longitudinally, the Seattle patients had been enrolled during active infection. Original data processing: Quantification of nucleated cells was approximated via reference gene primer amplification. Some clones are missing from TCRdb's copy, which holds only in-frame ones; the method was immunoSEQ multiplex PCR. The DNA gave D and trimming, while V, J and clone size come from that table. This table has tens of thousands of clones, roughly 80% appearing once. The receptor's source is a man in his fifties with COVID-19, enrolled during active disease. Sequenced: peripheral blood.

CDR3 amino acids: CSAQQEKLFF. The CDR3, as DNA: TGCAGTGCTCAACAGGAAAAACTGTTTTTT. This sequence joins TRBV20-1 and TRBJ1-4; D is ambiguous. The CDR3 runs to 10 residues. Germline assignment: CDR1 DFQATT and CDR2 SNEGSKA (reference sequence). V lost 5 bases and J lost 8, with 6 bases in between.